This is a list of T cell receptor beta chains from one sample in a study of blood T cell repertoires in COVID-19. TCRdb keeps only in-frame clones here, not all; method: immunoSEQ multiplex PCR. The sample holds under 200,000 clones, around 86% seen once. Sample: peripheral blood. The receptors here all came from a man between 65 and 85 years old with acute or convalescent COVID-19. CDR3s include the opening cysteine and the closing phenylalanine or tryptophan. The D gene is left open where the match is weak. Clone size is shown for a subset of rows, as once, few, many or a class of expanded clone.

J: TRBJ1-2; V: TRBV6-5; size: -; D: TRBD1; CDR3: CASRGQGRKGYTF; DNA: TGTGCCAGCAGGGGACAGGGGAGAAAGGGCTACACCTTC
J: TRBJ2-2; V: TRBV7-2; size: -; D: -; CDR3: CASSLSGIGELFF; DNA: TGTGCCAGCAGCTTATCAGGGATCGGGGAGCTGTTTTTT
J: TRBJ2-7; V: TRBV6-6; size: -; D: TRBD2; CDR3: CASRQGLAGNYEQYF; DNA: TGTGCCAGCAGGCAGGGACTAGCGGGGAACTACGAGCAGTACTTC
J: TRBJ2-1; V: TRBV9; size: -; D: TRBD1; CDR3: CASSVLDRVWVEQFF; DNA: TGTGCCAGCAGCGTACTCGACAGGGTATGGGTGGAGCAGTTCTTC
J: TRBJ2-1; V: TRBV9; size: -; D: TRBD1; CDR3: CASSVGRAGGFEQFF; DNA: TGTGCCAGCAGCGTAGGGCGCGCAGGGGGCTTTGAGCAGTTCTTC
J: TRBJ2-5; V: TRBV28; size: -; D: TRBD2; CDR3: CASSLAGTIQETQYF; DNA: TGTGCCAGCAGCTTAGCGGGAACCATTCAAGAGACCCAGTACTTC
J: TRBJ1-2; V: TRBV5-1; size: -; D: TRBD1; CDR3: CASSLVVQGGLYGYTF; DNA: TGCGCCAGCAGCTTGGTGGTCCAGGGGGGATTGTATGGCTACACCTTC
J: TRBJ1-2; V: TRBV7-9; size: few; D: TRBD1; CDR3: CASSFGDSYGYTF; DNA: TGTGCCAGCAGCTTTGGGGACAGCTATGGCTACACCTTC
J: TRBJ2-3; V: TRBV5-1; size: -; D: -; CDR3: CASSAGPGAADTQYF; DNA: TGCGCCAGCAGCGCCGGCCCCGGAGCCGCAGATACGCAGTATTTT
J: TRBJ2-3; V: TRBV7-3; size: -; D: -; CDR3: CASSSPEGTSTDTQYF; DNA: TGTGCCAGCAGCTCTCCCGAGGGCACTAGCACAGATACGCAGTATTTT
J: TRBJ1-1; V: TRBV2; size: -; D: -; CDR3: CASSLDPGAEAFF; DNA: TGTGCCAGCAGTTTAGATCCAGGCGCTGAAGCTTTCTTT